Described below is a single TCR beta chain sequence and its context. Its antigen is as yet unknown. The data were obtained in a study of monozygotic twins with cystic fibrosis. Findings of the study overall: V usage most resembled the co-twin in 13 of 16 pairs. Median Simpson clonality of roughly 0.0093 suggested naive T cells predominated.

The assay was immunoSEQ multiplex PCR, and TCRdb's table has in-frame clones only and misses some. The sample holds under 30,000 clones, about nine tenths seen once. The origin of this receptor is a girl aged 2-15 years with cystic fibrosis. Sequencing used blood.

The chain's CDR3 is CAWSVLAGGWNEQFF. DNA for the CDR3: TGTGCCTGGAGTGTACTAGCGGGGGGTTGGAATGAGCAGTTCTTC. The V gene is TRBV30, the J gene TRBJ2-1; 12 bases match TRBD2. In germline, CDR1 is GTSNPN, CDR2 SVGIG (reference sequence). The ends lost 0 bases at V and 7 bases at J; junction bases unmatched: 4. The CDR3 has 15 residues.